In its sample, the clone carrying this T cell receptor (beta chain) was seen many times. The antigen is undetermined. This specimen belongs to a study of CD8 T cells in ankylosing spondylitis. Points from the study as a whole: Within matched ankylosing spondylitis synovial fluid, disease-linked clones were reportedly significantly enriched.

V gave up 4 bases and J gave up 2 bases, with 17 bases separating them. The CDR3 is 16 residues long. CDR1 is SGDLS and CDR2 is YYNGEE in the germline V gene. Quantitative 5'-RACE was performed with molecular barcodes, and it yielded the TCR beta libraries. Each CDR3 protein gets one entry after TCRdb re-called the 5' RACE reads with MiXCR. This table has 25,000 to 35,000 distinct CDR3 sequences, 4.5% to 5.5% appearing once. Input material: blood, either unsorted or a sorted T cell fraction (not recorded which). The chain employs TRBV9 and TRBJ2-3; weak D call: TRBD1 (6 bases). The receptor's source is a female donor with ankylosing spondylitis or in good health (not recorded which). As DNA, the CDR3 is TGTGCCAGCAGCTCTAGGTCAGGGGATTACACAGATACGCAGTATTTT. Translation: CASSSRSGDYTDTQYF.